This TCR beta chain was observed in a study of T cell repertoires in cytomegalovirus infection. From the reads, TCRdb called clonotypes with MiXCR, one entry per CDR3 protein. The sample has about 310,000 distinct CDR3 sequences, about a tenth seen once. V was pared by 1 base and J by 0 bases, with 13 bases between. Germline CDR1 reads LGHNA; CDR2 reads YNFKEQ. The CDR3 extends over 17 amino acids. This TCR derives from a human donor in good health (CMV status not recorded). Some clones in this sample may be carry-over from other donors' samples. The chain joins TRBV4-2 to TRBJ2-1; no definite D call. Sequenced input: PBMCs. The CDR3 DNA reads as TGTGCCAGCAGCCAAGGACACTTCTTGAGCTCCTACAATGAGCAGTTCTTC. Amino acid sequence: CASSQGHFLSSYNEQFF.